The 29 T cell receptor beta chains listed next were all sequenced from one sample in a study of blood T cell repertoires in COVID-19. Profiling relied on immunoSEQ multiplex PCR, and the TCRdb table lists in-frame clones only, not all of them. Of 40,000 to 50,000 clones detected, 65% to 90% appear once; the ten largest clones hold around 3%. The material sequenced was peripheral blood. Receptors were obtained from an elderly woman with acute or convalescent COVID-19.

This rearrangement joins TRBV2 to TRBJ2-5; D call uncertain. V was pared by 6 bases and J by 3 bases, with 8 bases between. The CDR3 length is 12 residues. In germline, CDR1 is SNHLY, CDR2 FYNNEI. CDR3 protein: CASRQEEETQYF. CDR3 sequence (DNA): TGTGCCAGCAGGCAAGAGGAAGAGACCCAGTACTTC.

The chain joins TRBV2 to TRBJ1-5, with D perhaps matching TRBD1 (5 bases). Looked up from germline, CDR1 is SNHLY and CDR2 is FYNNEI. This CDR3 contains 15 residues. V was shortened by 1 base and J by 10 bases, with 17 bases between the two germline ends. This CDR3 reads CASSEERRDRLPQHF. The CDR3 DNA reads as TGTGCCAGCAGTGAAGAGCGGCGGGACCGTTTACCCCAGCATTTT. The entire variable domain, with the rest obtained from reference TRBV2 and TRBJ1-5, is as follows: EPEVTQTPSHQVTQMGQEVILRCVPISNHLYFYWYRQILGQKVEFLVSFYNNEISEKSEIFDDQFSVERPDGSNFTLKIRSTKLEDSAMYFCASSEERRDRLPQHFGDGTRLSIL.

This clone was counted a single time. The V call is TRBV3-1 (or the pseudogene TRBV3-2), the J call TRBJ2-1; TRBD2 matches 7 bases. Germline V gene data show CDR1 as LGHDT and CDR2 as YNNKEL (reference sequence). The CDR3 contains 14 residues. The V and J ends lost 6 bases and 6 bases, in that order; junction bases with no gene match: 8. The CDR3 here is CASRRAGVGNEQFF. DNA of the CDR3: TGTGCCAGCAGACGCGCGGGGGTGGGCAATGAGCAGTTCTTC.

This chain connects TRBV5-4 to TRBJ2-1; 8 positions agree with TRBD2. Per the germline V gene, CDR1 is SGHNT and CDR2 is YYREEE (reference sequence). The trim removed 4 bases at V and 1 base at J, leaving 7 bases unmatched. The CDR3 extends over 16 amino acids. In DNA, the CDR3 is TGTGCCAGCAGCGGGGGGGCTAGCGGGTCCTACAATGAGCAGTTCTTC. Protein product: CASSGGASGSYNEQFF.

This clone has just one count. The chain carries TRBV27 and TRBJ1-1; no firm D call. The V and J ends lost 5 bases and 0 bases respectively, with 10 bases between them. The CDR3 extends over 14 amino acids. CDR1 is MNHEY, CDR2 SMNVEV, per germline (reference sequence). As DNA, the CDR3 is TGTGCCAGCAGTCCCCACACCCTGAACACTGAAGCTTTCTTT. It yields the protein CASSPHTLNTEAFF.

The chain couples TRBV27 to TRBJ2-7; possible D gene TRBD1, 5 bases. The CDR3 length is 15 residues. Germline CDR1 is MNHEY and CDR2 is SMNVEV (reference sequence). V shed 5 bases and J shed 2 bases, with 16 bases lying between them. DNA of the CDR3: TGTGCCAGCAGTCCGAAACAGGTTACCCCCTACGAGCAGTACTTC. Translated, it gives CASSPKQVTPYEQYF.

The sample holds one count of this clone. This chain links TRBV4-1 with TRBJ1-3; D is uncertain. V was trimmed by 4 bases and J by 4 bases, leaving 20 bases between them. The CDR3 runs to 17 residues. Germline values: CDR1 MGHRA, CDR2 YSYEKL. CDR3 residues: CASSLPGGMDSGNTIYF. In nucleotides, the CDR3 is TGCGCCAGCAGCCTTCCGGGAGGGATGGATTCCGGAAACACCATATATTTT.

V is TRBV7-2 and J is TRBJ2-7; D unclear. Trimming cost V 5 bases and J 4 bases, with 15 bases left between them. The CDR3 totals 14 residues. The V gene's germline CDR1 is SGHTA and CDR2 FQGNSA. The CDR3 here is CASSPSAAGYEQYF. The CDR3 nucleotides read TGTGCCAGCAGCCCCTCGGCCGCCGGGTACGAGCAGTACTTC.

The rearrangement links TRBV9 to TRBJ2-3; D is ambiguous. Per germline, CDR1 SGDLS and CDR2 YYNGEE. V lost 0 bases and J lost 0, with 14 bases in between. CDR3 length equals 17 residues. The CDR3 nucleotides are TGTGCCAGCAGCGTAGGAGGCTCCGTAACTAGCACAGATACGCAGTATTTT. Its translation: CASSVGGSVTSTDTQYF.

The chain couples TRBV5-6 to TRBJ1-1, with no clear D. Looked up from germline, CDR1 is SGHDT and CDR2 is YYEEEE. V was shortened by 0 bases and J by 1 base, with 4 bases between the two germline ends. The CDR3 is 13 residues long. CDR3 nucleotides: TGTGCCAGCAGCTTGGACACGAACACTGAAGCTTTCTTT. Amino acids: CASSLDTNTEAFF.

V gene TRBV7-9 combines with J gene TRBJ1-5; D remains unclear. Germline V CDR1 and CDR2: SEHNR, FQNEAQ (reference sequence). The CDR3 length is 11 residues. V lost 5 bases and J 12 bases, leaving 11 bases between the germline ends. CDR3 nucleotides: TGTGCCAGCAGCCCCCGGGAACGCCAGCATTTT. It specifies CASSPRERQHF.

This chain connects TRBV19 to TRBJ1-2; no clear D gene. Germline V lookup: CDR1 LNHDA, CDR2 SQIVND (reference sequence). Trimming cost V 7 bases and J 4 bases, with 22 bases left between them. The CDR3 runs 16 residues. The CDR3 sequence: CASTPPVGEGSYGYTF. CDR3 in DNA: TGTGCCAGTACCCCACCTGTCGGGGAAGGGTCCTATGGCTACACCTTC.

This sequence joins TRBV7-9 and TRBJ1-2; TRBD1 agrees at 8 bases. Germline assignment: CDR1 SEHNR and CDR2 FQNEAQ (reference sequence). The CDR3 consists of 16 residues. V shed 5 bases, J shed 2 bases, and the junction held 10 bases outside the gene matches. This chain's CDR3 is CASSPIGGQGNYGYTF. The CDR3 DNA is TGTGCCAGCAGCCCCATAGGCGGACAGGGAAACTATGGCTACACCTTC.

The gene calls are TRBV5-5 and TRBJ1-3, with D unresolved. The germline V gene encodes CDR1 SGHKS and CDR2 YYEKEE (reference sequence). The germline V and J ends were trimmed by 4 bases and 1 base, with 15 bases remaining between them. CDR3 size: 16 residues. The CDR3 sequence is CASSGFEGRSGNTIYF. The CDR3 DNA is TGTGCCAGCAGCGGGTTTGAAGGGAGATCTGGAAACACCATATATTTT.

Written as DNA, the CDR3 is TGTGCCAGCAGTGTCGACAGGGGGCGACTAGCGGGCGATGAGCAGTTCTTC. This translates into CASSVDRGRLAGDEQFF. The rearrangement links TRBV2 to TRBJ2-1, with D perhaps given as TRBD1 or TRBD2 (10 bases each). Germline values: CDR1 SNHLY, CDR2 FYNNEI. The CDR3 contains 17 residues. Trimming left V 4 bases short and J 8 bases short, with 24 bases between.

This rearrangement joins TRBV3-1 (or the pseudogene TRBV3-2) to TRBJ1-3; 7 bases map to TRBD1. V was pared by 5 bases and J by 1 base, with 5 bases of the junction left unmatched. The germline gives CDR1 LGHDT, CDR2 YNNKEL (reference sequence). The CDR3 totals 15 residues. CDR3 sequence (DNA): TGTGCCAGCAGCACCCCCAGGGGGTCTGGAAACACCATATATTTT. Amino acids: CASSTPRGSGNTIYF.

This chain connects TRBV5-1 to TRBJ2-7; TRBD2 aligns across 10 bases. The CDR3 is 15 residues long. V trimming: 1 base; J trimming: 6 bases; junction bases outside the gene matches: 7. CDR1 and CDR2 (germline): SGHRS, YFSETQ. The CDR3 here is CASSLRLAGAIEQYF. CDR3 in DNA: TGCGCCAGCAGCTTGCGGCTAGCGGGGGCAATCGAGCAGTACTTC.

The rearrangement uses TRBV18 and TRBJ2-2, with 8 bases fitting TRBD2. From germline, CDR1 is KGHSH and CDR2 LQKENI. This CDR3 spans 16 amino acids. V shed 4 bases, J shed 5 bases, and the junction held 9 bases outside the gene matches. This CDR3 is CASSQPGTSETGELFF. The CDR3 DNA sequence: TGTGCCAGCTCACAACCCGGGACTAGTGAAACCGGGGAGCTGTTTTTT.

The rearrangement links TRBV19 to TRBJ1-2, with D possibly being TRBD1 (5 bases). Germline loops: CDR1 LNHDA, CDR2 SQIVND (reference sequence). Trimming removed 3 bases from V and 8 bases from J, with 16 bases in between. The CDR3 consists of 14 residues. CDR3 sequence (DNA): TGTGCCAGTAGTATTAGTGGCCAGGGTGTCGGCTACACCTTC. Translation gives CASSISGQGVGYTF.

The rearrangement joins TRBV29-1 to TRBJ2-7; TRBD2 agrees at 8 bases. The CDR3 is 14 residues long. V shed 5 bases and J 0 bases; nucleotides not matched to a gene: 6. Looked up from germline, CDR1 is SQVTM and CDR2 is ANQGSEA. CDR3 sequence: CSVRGGRSSYEQYF. Here the CDR3 DNA reads TGCAGCGTTCGGGGGGGCAGGAGCTCCTACGAGCAGTACTTC.

V is TRBV6-5 and J is TRBJ1-2; 8 nucleotides align to TRBD1. V was pared by 4 bases and J by 8 bases, with 6 bases of the junction left unmatched. The CDR3 consists of 13 residues. The germline V gene has CDR1 MNHEY and CDR2 SVGAGI. The CDR3 loop is CASSWDRSRGYTF. CDR3 nucleotides: TGTGCCAGCAGTTGGGACAGGTCCCGGGGCTACACCTTC.

The gene calls are TRBV11-2 and TRBJ2-7; perhaps TRBD2 as D (5 bases). CDR3 size: 14 residues. Per the germline V gene, CDR1 is SGHAT and CDR2 is FQNNGV. The V and J ends lost 5 bases and 3 bases respectively, with 14 bases between them. CDR3 loop: CASSPTGWNYEQYF. As DNA, the CDR3 is TGTGCCAGCAGCCCCACGGGATGGAACTACGAGCAGTACTTC.

This clone occurred once. The chain uses TRBV6-5 and TRBJ2-7; TRBD2 aligns across 12 bases. Germline V gives CDR1 MNHEY, CDR2 SVGAGI. With 5 bases clipped from V and 3 bases from J, the junction kept 5 bases outside the gene matches. This CDR3 region has 15 residues. The CDR3 is CASSKGLAGRYEQYF. Here the CDR3 DNA reads TGTGCCAGCAGTAAGGGACTAGCGGGCCGCTACGAGCAGTACTTC.

The chain carries TRBV11-2 and TRBJ2-4, with 7 positions matching TRBD1. Germline assignment: CDR1 SGHAT and CDR2 FQNNGV. The V gene end was trimmed by 7 bases and the J gene end by 3 bases; junction bases not matched to a gene: 15. The CDR3 is 17 residues long. CDR3 coding DNA: TGTGCCAGCACCCTCCTCACAGGGGCCTTTGGCAAAAACATTCAGTACTTC. Protein product: CASTLLTGAFGKNIQYF.

The V and J genes are TRBV5-1 and TRBJ2-2, with 8 bases that match TRBD1. The CDR3 consists of 15 residues. The V and J ends lost 5 bases and 0 bases, in that order; junction bases with no gene match: 3. From germline, CDR1 is SGHRS and CDR2 YFSETQ. CDR3 region: CASRGTGSNTGELFF. The CDR3 DNA sequence: TGCGCCAGCAGGGGGACAGGTTCGAACACCGGGGAGCTGTTTTTT.

The chain couples TRBV5-1 to TRBJ1-1; D is undetermined. V shed 3 bases and J shed 1 base, with 10 bases lying between them. This CDR3 has 14 amino acids. Germline lookup yields CDR1 SGHRS and CDR2 YFSETQ. CDR3 sequence reads: CASSYGRENTEAFF. The DNA for the CDR3 is TGCGCCAGCAGCTACGGACGGGAGAACACTGAAGCTTTCTTT.

In its sample, this clone was seen once. The J gene is TRBJ2-1, the V gene TRBV7-8; the D gene is possibly TRBD2 (5 bases). Between the trimmed V and J ends, which lost 5 bases and 9 bases, there was a span of 11 bases. The CDR3 has 12 residues. Germline V gene data show CDR1 as SGHVS and CDR2 as FQNEAQ. The CDR3, as DNA: TGTGCCAGCAGCCGATTCGGGGTTGAGCAGTTCTTC. Translated, it gives CASSRFGVEQFF.

J is TRBJ2-1 and V is TRBV5-4, with 8 bases identical to TRBD1. The germline CDR1 and CDR2 sequences are SGHNT and YYREEE (reference sequence). The CDR3 contains 16 residues. V trimming: 4 bases; J trimming: 6 bases; junction bases outside the gene matches: 12. The CDR3: CASSTGQVGPGNEQFF. CDR3 bases: TGTGCCAGCAGCACGGGACAGGTGGGGCCTGGCAATGAGCAGTTCTTC. The whole variable domain, filled in from reference TRBV5-4 and TRBJ2-1, reads ETGVTQSPTHLIKTRGQQVTLRCSSQSGHNTVSWYQQALGQGPQFIFQYYREEENGRGNFPPRFSGLQFPNYSSELNVNALELDDSALYLCASSTGQVGPGNEQFFGPGTRLTVL.

The rearrangement uses TRBV13 and TRBJ1-1; TRBD1 matches at 7 bases. The CDR3 sequence is 15 residues long. Germline values: CDR1 PRHDT, CDR2 FYEKMQ (reference sequence). With V trimmed by 5 bases and J by 0 bases, 6 bases remained unmatched. The CDR3 region has the DNA TGTGCCAGCAGCCCGAGGGGGCGCGTGAACACTGAAGCTTTCTTT. Its translation: CASSPRGRVNTEAFF.